Listed below are T cell receptor beta chains from one sample, sequenced in a study of cytomegalovirus exposure and HLA in healthy donors. Profiled with immunoSEQ multiplex PCR; TCRdb holds only in-frame clones, not every one. The sample includes 180,000 or so clones, 70% to 90% of them seen just once. Sequencing was performed on PBMCs. These receptors were obtained from a man between 18 and 35 years old in good health and CMV-seropositive. CDR3s include the opening cysteine and the closing phenylalanine or tryptophan. The D gene is left open where the match is weak. The size entry is marked missing in some rows and otherwise reads once, few, many or a size class.

cdr3_length	v_call	j_call	d_call	clone_size	cdr3_aa	cdr3_nt
14	TRBV30	TRBJ2-7	TRBD1	once	CAWSLGTGSYEQYF	TGTGCCTGGAGTCTAGGGACAGGGAGCTACGAGCAGTACTTC
15	TRBV19	TRBJ1-2	TRBD1	-	CASSSGQGANYGYTF	TGTGCCAGTAGTTCCGGACAGGGGGCTAACTATGGCTACACCTTC
13	TRBV15	TRBJ2-5	-	-	CATSSWLWETQYF	TGTGCCACCAGCAGCTGGCTTTGGGAGACCCAGTACTTC
10	TRBV29-1	TRBJ2-1	-	-	CSVEFGEQFF	TGCAGCGTTGAATTCGGTGAGCAGTTCTTC
14	TRBV6-4	TRBJ1-4	-	-	CASRTISGLRKKFF	TGTGCCAGCAGGACTATCTCGGGACTCAGGAAAAAGTTTTTT
14	TRBV7-3	TRBJ1-5	TRBD1	-	CASSPTGGNQPQHF	TGTGCCAGCAGCCCTACAGGGGGCAACCAGCCCCAGCATTTT
12	TRBV7-9	TRBJ1-1	-	few	CASSLGGIEAFF	TGTGCCAGCAGCTTAGGCGGGATCGAAGCTTTCTTT
14	TRBV9	TRBJ2-3	-	-	CASSVVSSTDTQYF	TGTGCCAGCAGCGTTGTATCTAGCACAGATACGCAGTATTTT
16	TRBV27	TRBJ1-5	TRBD1	-	CASSPGTGFSNQPQHF	TGTGCCAGCAGTCCCGGGACAGGGTTTAGCAATCAGCCCCAGCATTTT
15	TRBV9	TRBJ2-1	-	-	CASSWSRGEYNEQFF	TGTGCCAGCAGCTGGTCCCGCGGGGAATACAATGAGCAGTTCTTC
17	TRBV5-1	TRBJ1-1	-	-	CASSWALGERGNTEAFF	TGCGCCAGCAGCTGGGCTCTCGGGGAACGGGGGAACACTGAAGCTTTCTTT
14	TRBV11-2	TRBJ2-1	TRBD2	-	CATSALAAYNEQFF	TGTGCCACCTCGGCACTAGCGGCCTACAATGAGCAGTTCTTC
14	TRBV12-5	TRBJ2-7	TRBD2	-	CASGPSGGTYEQYF	TGTGCTAGTGGCCCCAGCGGGGGCACGTACGAGCAGTACTTC